This record concerns one T cell receptor beta chain sequence. Its cognate antigen is unknown. This specimen belongs to a study of cytomegalovirus exposure and HLA in healthy donors. Primers for the PCR totalled 60 Vbeta and 13 Jbeta. The method was immunoSEQ multiplex PCR; TCRdb's version includes in-frame clones alone and lacks a portion of them. This sample carries roughly 110,000 clones, 82% of them seen once, and the ten largest clones take 2.5%. After removal of 5 bases from V and 0 bases from J, the junction contained 7 bases not matched to a gene. Germline V gene data show CDR1 as KGHSH and CDR2 as LQKENI. The length of the CDR3 is 15 residues. Study outcomes and limitations: Later analysis showed TCR association rates varying by HLA locus, highest for DRB1 and lowest for HLA-C.

The receptor was isolated from a woman younger than 30 in good health and CMV-seronegative. The sample taken for sequencing was PBMCs. The J gene is TRBJ2-7, the V gene TRBV18; TRBD1 aligns across 7 bases. The CDR3 DNA sequence: TGTGCCAGCTCAGCCGGGACAGTGAGCTCCTACGAGCAGTACGTC. Residues: CASSAGTVSSYEQYV.